This TCR beta chain came from a study of shared clonotypes between healthy human individuals. V lost 0 bases and J 2 bases, leaving 17 bases between the germline ends. This CDR3 has 18 residues. CDR1 is MNHEY and CDR2 is SMNVEV in the germline V gene (reference sequence). CD45RO-negative, CCR7-selected cells formed the naive CD8 fraction, which excluded terminally differentiated effector memory CD45RA+ cells. This clone came up once. In the original analysis: ImmunoSEQ yielded junction-only sequences lacking quality scores, so filtering differed. The protocol was immunoSEQ multiplex PCR, while the TCRdb copy is restricted to in-frame clones and leaves out a portion. That table gives V, J and clone size, and the DNA gave D and trimming. The table includes just over 2,000,000 clones, 85% to 95% detected once.

The material sequenced was naive CD8+ T cells sorted from blood. The sequence derives from a man younger than 35 in good health. The rearrangement joins TRBV27 to TRBJ2-1; maybe TRBD2 (6 bases). Here the CDR3 DNA reads TGTGCCAGCAGTTTATCGATCTCTGCTGCGGGGCCCTACAATGAGCAGTTCTTC. Protein product: CASSLSISAAGPYNEQFF.